This T cell receptor (beta chain) was observed in a study of blood T cell repertoires in COVID-19. Background on the study: Specimens from acute and convalescent COVID-19 originated in the United States, Italy and Spain.

This table comes from immunoSEQ multiplex PCR, and its TCRdb copy is limited to in-frame clones, with some not included. Of 95,000 to 110,000 clones in the sample, almost 85% were seen once. V shed 4 bases and J 2 bases; nucleotides not matched to a gene: 5. Germline-derived CDR1 and CDR2 are MNHNS and SASEGT. CDR3 length: 16 residues. Material: peripheral blood. The origin of this receptor is a human donor in a cohort sampled during active COVID-19. The chain recombines TRBV6-1 with TRBJ2-2; 9 nucleotides line up with TRBD1. The CDR3 protein is CASSAQGAINTGELFF. The CDR3, as DNA: TGTGCCAGCAGTGCACAGGGGGCTATCAACACCGGGGAGCTGTTTTTT.